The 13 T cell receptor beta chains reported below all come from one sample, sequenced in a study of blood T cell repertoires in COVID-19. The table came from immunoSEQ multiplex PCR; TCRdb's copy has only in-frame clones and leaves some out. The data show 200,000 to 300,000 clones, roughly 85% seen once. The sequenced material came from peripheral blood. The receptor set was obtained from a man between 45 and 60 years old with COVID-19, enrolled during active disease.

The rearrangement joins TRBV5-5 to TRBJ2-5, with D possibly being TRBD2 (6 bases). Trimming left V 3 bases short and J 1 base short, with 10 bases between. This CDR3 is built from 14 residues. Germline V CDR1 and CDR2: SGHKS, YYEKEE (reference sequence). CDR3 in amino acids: CASSSGAPQETQYF. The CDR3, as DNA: TGTGCCAGCAGCTCGGGAGCCCCCCAAGAGACCCAGTACTTC.

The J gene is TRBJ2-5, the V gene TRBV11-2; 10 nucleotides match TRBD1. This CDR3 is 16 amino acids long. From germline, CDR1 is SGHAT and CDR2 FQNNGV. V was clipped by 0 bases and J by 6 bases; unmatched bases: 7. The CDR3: CASSLDLGQGWQTQYF. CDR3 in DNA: TGTGCCAGCAGCTTAGATTTGGGACAGGGGTGGCAGACCCAGTACTTC. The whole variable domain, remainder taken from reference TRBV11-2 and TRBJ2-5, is EAGVAQSPRYKIIEKRQSVAFWCNPISGHATLYWYQQILGQGPKLLIQFQNNGVVDDSQLPKDRFSAERLKGVDSTLKIQPAKLEDSAVYLCASSLDLGQGWQTQYFGPGTRLLVL.

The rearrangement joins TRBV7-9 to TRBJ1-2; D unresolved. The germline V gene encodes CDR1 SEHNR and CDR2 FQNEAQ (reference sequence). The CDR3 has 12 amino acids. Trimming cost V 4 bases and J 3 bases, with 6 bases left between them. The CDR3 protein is CASSSYDYGYTF. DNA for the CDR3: TGTGCCAGCAGCTCCTATGACTATGGCTACACCTTC. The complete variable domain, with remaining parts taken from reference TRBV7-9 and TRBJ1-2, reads DTGVSQNPRHKITKRGQNVTFRCDPISEHNRLYWYRQTLGQGPEFLTYFQNEAQLEKSRLLSDRFSAERPKGSFSTLEIQRTEQGDSAMYLCASSSYDYGYTFGSGTRLTVV.

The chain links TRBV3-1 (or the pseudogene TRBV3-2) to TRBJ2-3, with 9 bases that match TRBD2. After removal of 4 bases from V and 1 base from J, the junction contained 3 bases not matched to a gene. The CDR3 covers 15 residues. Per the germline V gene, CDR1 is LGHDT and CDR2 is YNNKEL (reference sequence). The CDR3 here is CASSLERGGTDTQYF. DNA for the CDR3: TGTGCCAGCAGCCTCGAGCGGGGGGGCACAGATACGCAGTATTTT.

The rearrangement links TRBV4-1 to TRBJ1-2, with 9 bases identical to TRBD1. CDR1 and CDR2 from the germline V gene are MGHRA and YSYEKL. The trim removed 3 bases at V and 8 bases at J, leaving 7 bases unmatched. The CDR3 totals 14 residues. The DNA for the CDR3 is TGCGCCAGCAGCCAGGAACAGGGGGCGGGAGGCTACACCTTC. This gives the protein CASSQEQGAGGYTF.

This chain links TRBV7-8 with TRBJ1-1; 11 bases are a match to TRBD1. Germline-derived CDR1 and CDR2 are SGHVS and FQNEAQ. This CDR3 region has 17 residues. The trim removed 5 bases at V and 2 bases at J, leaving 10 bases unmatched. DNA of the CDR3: TGTGCCAGCAGCCCCCTTATCGGGACAGGGGGAAACACTGAAGCTTTCTTT. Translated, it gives CASSPLIGTGGNTEAFF. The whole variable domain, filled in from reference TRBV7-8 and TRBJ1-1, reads GAGVSQSPRYKVAKRGQDVALRCDPISGHVSLFWYQQALGQGPEFLTYFQNEAQLDKSGLPSDRFFAERPEGSVSTLKIQRTQQEDSAVYLCASSPLIGTGGNTEAFFGQGTRLTVV.

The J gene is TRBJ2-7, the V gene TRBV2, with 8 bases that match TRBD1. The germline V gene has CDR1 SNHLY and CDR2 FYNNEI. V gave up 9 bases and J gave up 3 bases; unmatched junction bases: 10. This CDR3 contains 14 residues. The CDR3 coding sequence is TGTGCCAGTCAAGACAGGGGTTCGAACTACGAGCAGTACTTC. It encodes CASQDRGSNYEQYF. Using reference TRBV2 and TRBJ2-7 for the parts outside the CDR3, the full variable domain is EPEVTQTPSHQVTQMGQEVILRCVPISNHLYFYWYRQILGQKVEFLVSFYNNEISEKSEIFDDQFSVERPDGSNFTLKIRSTKLEDSAMYFCASQDRGSNYEQYFGPGTRLTVT.

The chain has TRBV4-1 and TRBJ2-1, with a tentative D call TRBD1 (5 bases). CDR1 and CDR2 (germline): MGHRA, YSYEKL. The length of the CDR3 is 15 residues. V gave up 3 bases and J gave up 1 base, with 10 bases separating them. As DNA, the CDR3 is TGCGCCAGCAGCCAGACACAGGTTTCCTACAATGAGCAGTTCTTC. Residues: CASSQTQVSYNEQFF.

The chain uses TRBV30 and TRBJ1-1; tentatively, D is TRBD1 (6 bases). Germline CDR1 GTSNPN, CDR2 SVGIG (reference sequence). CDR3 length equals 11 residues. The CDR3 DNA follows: TGTGCGTTACAGGGATATACTGAAGCTTTCTTT. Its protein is CALQGYTEAFF.

This CDR3 is CASSPRLEGETQYF. As DNA, the CDR3 is TGTGCCAGCAGTCCGAGATTGGAGGGAGAGACCCAGTACTTC. The chain uses TRBV6-6 and TRBJ2-5; D might be TRBD2 (6 bases). V lost 5 bases, J lost 4 bases, and 14 bases lay in between. This CDR3 spans 14 amino acids. Germline values: CDR1 MNHNY, CDR2 SVGAGI (reference sequence).

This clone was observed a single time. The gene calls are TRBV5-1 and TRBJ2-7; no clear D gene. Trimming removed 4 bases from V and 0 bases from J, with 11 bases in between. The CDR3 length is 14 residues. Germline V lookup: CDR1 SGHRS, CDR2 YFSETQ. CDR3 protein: CASSITPSSYEQYF. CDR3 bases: TGCGCCAGCAGCATAACCCCTAGCTCCTACGAGCAGTACTTC.

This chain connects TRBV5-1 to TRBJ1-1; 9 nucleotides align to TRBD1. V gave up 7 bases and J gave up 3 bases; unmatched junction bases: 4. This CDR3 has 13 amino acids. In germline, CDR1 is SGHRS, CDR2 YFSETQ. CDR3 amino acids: CASGTGWYTEAFF. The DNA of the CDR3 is TGCGCCAGCGGGACAGGGTGGTACACTGAAGCTTTCTTT. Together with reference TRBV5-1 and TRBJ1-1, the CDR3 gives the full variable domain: KAGVTQTPRYLIKTRGQQVTLSCSPISGHRSVSWYQQTPGQGLQFLFEYFSETQRNKGNFPGRFSGRQFSNSRSEMNVSTLELGDSALYLCASGTGWYTEAFFGQGTRLTVV.

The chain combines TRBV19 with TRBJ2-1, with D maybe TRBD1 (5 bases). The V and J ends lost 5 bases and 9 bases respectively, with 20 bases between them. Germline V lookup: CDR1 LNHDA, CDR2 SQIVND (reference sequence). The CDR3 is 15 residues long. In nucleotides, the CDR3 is TGTGCCAGTAGTGCTCTCAGAGGACAAGTTCTTGAGCAGTTCTTC. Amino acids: CASSALRGQVLEQFF. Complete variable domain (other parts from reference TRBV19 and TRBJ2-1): DGGITQSPKYLFRKEGQNVTLSCEQNLNHDAMYWYRQDPGQGLRLIYYSQIVNDFQKGDIAEGYSVSREKKESFPLTVTSAQKNPTAFYLCASSALRGQVLEQFFGPGTRLTVL.